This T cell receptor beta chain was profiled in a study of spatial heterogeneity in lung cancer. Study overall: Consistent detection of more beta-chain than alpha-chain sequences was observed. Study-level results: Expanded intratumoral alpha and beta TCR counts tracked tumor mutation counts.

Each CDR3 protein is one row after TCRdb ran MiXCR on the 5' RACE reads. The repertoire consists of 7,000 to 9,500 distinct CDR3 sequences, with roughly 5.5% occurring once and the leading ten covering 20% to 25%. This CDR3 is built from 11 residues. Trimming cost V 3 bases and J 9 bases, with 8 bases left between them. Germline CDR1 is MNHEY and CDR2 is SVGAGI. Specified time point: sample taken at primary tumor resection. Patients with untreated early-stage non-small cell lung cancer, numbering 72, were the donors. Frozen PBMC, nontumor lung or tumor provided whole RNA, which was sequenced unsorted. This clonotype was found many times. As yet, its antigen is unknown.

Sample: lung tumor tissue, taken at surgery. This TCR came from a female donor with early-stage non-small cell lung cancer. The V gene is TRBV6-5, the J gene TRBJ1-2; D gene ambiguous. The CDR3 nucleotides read TGTGCCAGCAGTTATGGCGCCCGCTACACCTTC. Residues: CASSYGARYTF.